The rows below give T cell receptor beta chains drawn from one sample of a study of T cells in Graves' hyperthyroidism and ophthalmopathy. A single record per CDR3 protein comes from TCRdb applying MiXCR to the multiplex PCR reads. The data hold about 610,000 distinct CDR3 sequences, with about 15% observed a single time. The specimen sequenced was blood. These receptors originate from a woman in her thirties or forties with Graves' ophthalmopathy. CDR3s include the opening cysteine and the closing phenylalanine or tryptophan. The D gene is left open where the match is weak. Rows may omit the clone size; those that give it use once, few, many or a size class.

cdr3_aa: CASSEGTNYGYTF; cdr3_nt: TGCGCCAGCAGCGAGGGCACTAACTATGGCTACACCTTC; clone_size: many; v_call: TRBV5-1; j_call: TRBJ1-2; d_call: -
cdr3_aa: CASSTRNRDSQETQYF; cdr3_nt: TGTGCCAGCAGCACCAGAAACCGGGACAGTCAAGAGACCCAGTACTTC; clone_size: many; v_call: TRBV28; j_call: TRBJ2-5; d_call: TRBD1
cdr3_aa: CASSYSQGRNTEAFF; cdr3_nt: TGTGCCAGCAGTTATTCACAGGGGCGAAACACTGAAGCTTTCTTT; clone_size: many; v_call: TRBV6-5; j_call: TRBJ1-1; d_call: TRBD1
cdr3_aa: CASSLGGQDSGNTIYF; cdr3_nt: TGTGCCAGCAGTTTGGGGGGGCAGGACTCTGGAAACACCATATATTTT; clone_size: -; v_call: TRBV28; j_call: TRBJ1-3; d_call: -
cdr3_aa: CASRRPGENTEAFF; cdr3_nt: TGTGCCAGCAGGCGGCCAGGGGAGAACACTGAAGCTTTCTTT; clone_size: once; v_call: TRBV28; j_call: TRBJ1-1; d_call: -
cdr3_aa: CASSPRRDVGYF; cdr3_nt: TGTGCCAGCAGTCCCCGCCGGGACGTCGGGTACTTC; clone_size: -; v_call: TRBV28; j_call: TRBJ2-7; d_call: -
cdr3_aa: CSARVSGGKNIQYF; cdr3_nt: TGCAGTGCTAGAGTTAGCGGGGGGAAAAACATTCAGTACTTC; clone_size: -; v_call: TRBV20-1; j_call: TRBJ2-4; d_call: TRBD2
cdr3_aa: CASSQDHGGFQETQYF; cdr3_nt: TGTGCCAGCAGCCAAGATCACGGAGGTTTCCAAGAGACCCAGTACTTC; clone_size: -; v_call: TRBV4-2; j_call: TRBJ2-5; d_call: -
cdr3_aa: CASSFIGTTTYEQYF; cdr3_nt: TGTGCCAGCAGTTTCATTGGGACTACAACCTACGAGCAGTACTTC; clone_size: many; v_call: TRBV12-3/TRBV12-4; j_call: TRBJ2-7; d_call: TRBD2
cdr3_aa: CASSPRDRGQYGYTF; cdr3_nt: TGTGCCAGCAGCCCGCGGGACAGGGGGCAATATGGCTACACCTTC; clone_size: many; v_call: TRBV7-8; j_call: TRBJ1-2; d_call: TRBD1
cdr3_aa: CASSLRIGARPRPYGYTF; cdr3_nt: TGTGCCAGCAGTTTAAGAATTGGGGCAAGGCCTCGTCCATATGGCTACACCTTC; clone_size: many; v_call: TRBV28; j_call: TRBJ1-2; d_call: -
cdr3_aa: CASSSGTPEAFF; cdr3_nt: TGTGCCAGCAGTTCTGGGACCCCGGAAGCTTTCTTT; clone_size: many; v_call: TRBV12-3/TRBV12-4; j_call: TRBJ1-1; d_call: -
cdr3_aa: CAISMDGFYSGNTIYF; cdr3_nt: TGTGCCATCAGTATGGACGGATTCTACTCTGGAAACACCATATATTTT; clone_size: many; v_call: TRBV10-3; j_call: TRBJ1-3; d_call: -
cdr3_aa: CAWSAGGRGTGELFF; cdr3_nt: TGTGCCTGGAGTGCAGGCGGGAGGGGAACCGGGGAGCTGTTTTTT; clone_size: many; v_call: TRBV30; j_call: TRBJ2-2; d_call: TRBD2
cdr3_aa: CAWSDGGPRETQYF; cdr3_nt: TGTGCCTGGAGTGACGGGGGGCCGCGGGAGACCCAGTACTTC; clone_size: few; v_call: TRBV30; j_call: TRBJ2-5; d_call: -
cdr3_aa: CAISGRTDSPLHF; cdr3_nt: TGTGCCATCAGTGGCCGGACAGATTCACCCCTCCACTTT; clone_size: -; v_call: TRBV10-3; j_call: TRBJ1-6; d_call: -
cdr3_aa: CASGLIYGYTF; cdr3_nt: TGTGCCAGCGGGCTAATCTATGGCTACACCTTC; clone_size: many; v_call: TRBV6-5; j_call: TRBJ1-2; d_call: -
cdr3_aa: CASSAPIRGTGNTIYF; cdr3_nt: TGTGCCAGCAGTGCTCCGATCAGGGGTACTGGAAACACCATATATTTT; clone_size: many; v_call: TRBV28; j_call: TRBJ1-3; d_call: -
cdr3_aa: CASGGTGAKNTEAFF; cdr3_nt: TGTGCCAGCGGGGGAACGGGCGCAAAGAACACTGAAGCTTTCTTT; clone_size: many; v_call: TRBV7-9; j_call: TRBJ1-1; d_call: -
cdr3_aa: CASSRPTSRETQYF; cdr3_nt: TGTGCCAGCAGCCGGCCGACTAGCCGAGAGACCCAGTACTTC; clone_size: -; v_call: TRBV11-2; j_call: TRBJ2-5; d_call: TRBD2
cdr3_aa: CSVQITTGSYEQYF; cdr3_nt: TGCAGCGTTCAGATTACAACAGGGTCCTACGAGCAGTACTTC; clone_size: many; v_call: TRBV29-1; j_call: TRBJ2-7; d_call: -
cdr3_aa: CASSSGGGYTEAFF; cdr3_nt: TGCGCCAGCAGCTCCGGAGGAGGGTACACTGAAGCTTTCTTT; clone_size: many; v_call: TRBV5-1; j_call: TRBJ1-1; d_call: -
cdr3_aa: CSARDRRAAYEQYF; cdr3_nt: TGCAGTGCTAGAGATCGGAGAGCGGCCTACGAGCAGTACTTC; clone_size: many; v_call: TRBV20-1; j_call: TRBJ2-7; d_call: -
cdr3_aa: CATSEFLDSGANVLTF; cdr3_nt: TGTGCCACCAGCGAATTTCTCGACTCTGGGGCCAACGTCCTGACTTTC; clone_size: many; v_call: TRBV15; j_call: TRBJ2-6; d_call: -
cdr3_aa: CAIHRENTEAFF; cdr3_nt: TGTGCCATACACAGGGAGAACACTGAAGCTTTCTTT; clone_size: many; v_call: TRBV2; j_call: TRBJ1-1; d_call: -
cdr3_aa: CASSPTSGAPVYNEQFF; cdr3_nt: TGTGCCAGCAGCCCTACTAGCGGCGCACCAGTCTACAATGAGCAGTTCTTC; clone_size: many; v_call: TRBV7-6; j_call: TRBJ2-1; d_call: TRBD2
cdr3_aa: CASTLHSDRATEAFF; cdr3_nt: TGTGCCAGCACCCTACACTCGGACAGGGCCACTGAAGCTTTCTTT; clone_size: many; v_call: TRBV27; j_call: TRBJ1-1; d_call: TRBD1